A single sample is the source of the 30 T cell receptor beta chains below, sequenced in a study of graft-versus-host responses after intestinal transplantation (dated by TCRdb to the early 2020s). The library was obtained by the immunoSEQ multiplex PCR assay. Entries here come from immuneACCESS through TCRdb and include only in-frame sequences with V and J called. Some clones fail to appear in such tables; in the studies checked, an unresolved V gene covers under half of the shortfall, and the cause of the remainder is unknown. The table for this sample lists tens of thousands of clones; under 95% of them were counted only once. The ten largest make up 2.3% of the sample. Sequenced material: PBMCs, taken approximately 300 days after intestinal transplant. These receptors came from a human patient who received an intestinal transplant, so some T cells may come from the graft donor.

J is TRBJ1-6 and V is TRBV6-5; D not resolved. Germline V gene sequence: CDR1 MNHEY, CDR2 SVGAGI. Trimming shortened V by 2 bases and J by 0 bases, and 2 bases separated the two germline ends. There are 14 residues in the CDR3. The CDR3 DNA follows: TGTGCCAGCAGTTACAGCTCCTATAATTCACCCCTCCACTTT. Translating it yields CASSYSSYNSPLHF.

DNA of the CDR3: TGCGCCAGCAGCATCCAAGGGACTCTTCAAGATACGCAGTATTTT. It specifies CASSIQGTLQDTQYF. The rearrangement links TRBV4-1 to TRBJ2-3; perhaps TRBD2 as D (6 bases). The length of the CDR3 is 15 residues. Germline V CDR1 and CDR2: MGHRA, YSYEKL. The V end lost 5 bases, the J end lost 5 bases, and 17 bases lay between the germline ends.

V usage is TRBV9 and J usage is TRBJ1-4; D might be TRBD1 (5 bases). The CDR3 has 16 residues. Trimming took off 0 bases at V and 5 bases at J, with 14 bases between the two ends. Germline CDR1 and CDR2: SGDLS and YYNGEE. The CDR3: CASSVGPGPQNEKLFF. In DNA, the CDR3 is TGTGCCAGCAGCGTAGGTCCAGGGCCCCAGAATGAAAAACTGTTTTTT.

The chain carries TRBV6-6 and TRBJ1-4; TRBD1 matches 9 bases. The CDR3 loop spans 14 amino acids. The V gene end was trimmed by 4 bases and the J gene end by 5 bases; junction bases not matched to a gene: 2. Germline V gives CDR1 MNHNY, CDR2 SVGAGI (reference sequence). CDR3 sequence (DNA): TGTGCCAGCAGTTTTGACAGGGGGAATGAAAAACTGTTTTTT. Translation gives CASSFDRGNEKLFF.

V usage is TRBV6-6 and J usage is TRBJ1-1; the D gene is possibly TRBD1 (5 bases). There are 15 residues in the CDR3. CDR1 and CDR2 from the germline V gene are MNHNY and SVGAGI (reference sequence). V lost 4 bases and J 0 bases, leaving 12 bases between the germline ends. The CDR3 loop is CASSSEWGMNTEAFF. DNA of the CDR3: TGTGCCAGCAGTTCGGAATGGGGCATGAACACTGAAGCTTTCTTT.

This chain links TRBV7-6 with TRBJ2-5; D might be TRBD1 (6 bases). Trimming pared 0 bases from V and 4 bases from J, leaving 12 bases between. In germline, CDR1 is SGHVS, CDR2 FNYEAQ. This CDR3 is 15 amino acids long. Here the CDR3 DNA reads TGTGCCAGCAGCTTAGCGTCTGGGGGCGCAGAGACCCAGTACTTC. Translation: CASSLASGGAETQYF.

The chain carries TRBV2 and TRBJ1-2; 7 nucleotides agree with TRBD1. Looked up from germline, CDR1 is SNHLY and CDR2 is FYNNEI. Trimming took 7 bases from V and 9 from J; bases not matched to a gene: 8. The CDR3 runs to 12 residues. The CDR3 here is CASTSDRASYTF. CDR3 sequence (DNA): TGTGCCAGCACCTCCGACAGGGCGAGCTACACCTTC.

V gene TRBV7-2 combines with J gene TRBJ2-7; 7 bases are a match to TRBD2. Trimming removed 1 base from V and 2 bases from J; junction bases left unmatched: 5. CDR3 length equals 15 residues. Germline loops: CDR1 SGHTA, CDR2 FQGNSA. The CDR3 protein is CASSLDRGVTYEQYF. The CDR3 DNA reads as TGTGCCAGCAGCTTAGATCGGGGGGTGACCTACGAGCAGTACTTC.

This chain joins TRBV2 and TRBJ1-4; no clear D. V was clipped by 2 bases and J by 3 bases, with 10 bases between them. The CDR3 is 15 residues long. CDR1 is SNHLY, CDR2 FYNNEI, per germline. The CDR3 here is CASSETEEANEKLFF. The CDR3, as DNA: TGTGCCAGCAGTGAAACGGAAGAGGCTAATGAAAAACTGTTTTTT.

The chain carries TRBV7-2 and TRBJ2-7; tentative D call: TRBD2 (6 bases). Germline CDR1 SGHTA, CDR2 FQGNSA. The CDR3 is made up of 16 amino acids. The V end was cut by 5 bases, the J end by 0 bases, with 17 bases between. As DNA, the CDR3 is TGTGCCAGCAGCCCAGCCGGGAGCATGAGCTCCTACGAGCAGTACTTC. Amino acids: CASSPAGSMSSYEQYF.

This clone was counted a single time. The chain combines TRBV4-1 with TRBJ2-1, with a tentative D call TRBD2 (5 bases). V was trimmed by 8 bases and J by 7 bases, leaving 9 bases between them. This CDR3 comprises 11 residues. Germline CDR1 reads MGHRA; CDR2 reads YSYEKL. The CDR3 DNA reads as TGCGCCAGCCGGACGGGAAATGAGCAGTTCTTC. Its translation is CASRTGNEQFF.

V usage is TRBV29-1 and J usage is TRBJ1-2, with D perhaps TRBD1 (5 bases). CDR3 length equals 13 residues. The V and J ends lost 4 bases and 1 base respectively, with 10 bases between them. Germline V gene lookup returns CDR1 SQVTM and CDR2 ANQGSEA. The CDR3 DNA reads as TGCAGCGTTGTTCAGGGATTTAACTATGGCTACACCTTC. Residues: CSVVQGFNYGYTF. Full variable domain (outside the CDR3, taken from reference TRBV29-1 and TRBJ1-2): SAVISQKPSRDICQRGTSLTIQCQVDSQVTMMFWYRQQPGQSLTLIATANQGSEATYESGFVIDKFPISRPNLTFSTLTVSNMSPEDSSIYLCSVVQGFNYGYTFGSGTRLTVV.

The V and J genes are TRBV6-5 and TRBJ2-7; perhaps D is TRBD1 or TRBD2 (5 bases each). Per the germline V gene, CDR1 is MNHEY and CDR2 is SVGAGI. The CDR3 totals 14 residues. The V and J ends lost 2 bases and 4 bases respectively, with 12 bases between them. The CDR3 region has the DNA TGTGCCAGCAGTTACCAACCGGGACCTTACGAGCAGTACTTC. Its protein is CASSYQPGPYEQYF.

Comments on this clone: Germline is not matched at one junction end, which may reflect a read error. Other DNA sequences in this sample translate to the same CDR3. This chain's CDR3 is CASSPEVVAGEKFF. The CDR3 DNA reads TGCGCCAGCAGCCCAGAGGTGGTAGCGGGGGAGAAGTTCTTC. The chain links TRBV9 to TRBJ2-1; 9 nucleotides line up with TRBD2. The germline V gene encodes CDR1 SGDLS and CDR2 YYNGEE. The CDR3 runs to 14 residues.

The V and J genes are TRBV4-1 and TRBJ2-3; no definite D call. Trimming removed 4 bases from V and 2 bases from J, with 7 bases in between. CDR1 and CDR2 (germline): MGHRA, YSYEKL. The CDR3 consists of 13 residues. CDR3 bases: TGCGCCAGCAGCCGTCAGCACACAGATACGCAGTATTTT. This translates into CASSRQHTDTQYF.

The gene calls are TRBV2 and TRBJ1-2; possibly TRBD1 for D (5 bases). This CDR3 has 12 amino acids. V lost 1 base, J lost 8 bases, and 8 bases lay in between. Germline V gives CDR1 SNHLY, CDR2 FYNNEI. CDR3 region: CASSEDRGGYTF. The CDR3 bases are TGTGCCAGCAGTGAAGATAGGGGAGGCTACACCTTC.

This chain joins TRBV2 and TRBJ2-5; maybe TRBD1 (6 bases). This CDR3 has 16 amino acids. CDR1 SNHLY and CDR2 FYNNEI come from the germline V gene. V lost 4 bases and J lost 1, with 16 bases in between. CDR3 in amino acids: CASSVPRDITQETQYF. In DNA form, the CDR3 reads TGTGCCAGCAGTGTTCCCCGGGACATTACCCAAGAGACCCAGTACTTC.

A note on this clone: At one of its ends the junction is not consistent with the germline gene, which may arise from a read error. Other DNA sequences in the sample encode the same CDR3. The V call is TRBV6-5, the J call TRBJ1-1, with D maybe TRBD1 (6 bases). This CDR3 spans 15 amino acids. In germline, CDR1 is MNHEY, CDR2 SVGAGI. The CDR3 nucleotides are TGTGCCAGCACCCCTCGCAGGGACACTTACACCGAAGCTTTCTTT. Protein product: CASTPRRDTYTEAFF.

Here the CDR3 reads CASSSGDEQFF. The CDR3 DNA is TGTGCCAGCAGCTCCGGGGATGAGCAGTTCTTC. The chain is built from TRBV7-6 and TRBJ2-1; TRBD2 is a possible D gene (5 bases). The V gene's germline CDR1 is SGHVS and CDR2 FNYEAQ. The CDR3 is 11 amino acids. V was trimmed by 4 bases and J by 8 bases, leaving 6 bases between them.

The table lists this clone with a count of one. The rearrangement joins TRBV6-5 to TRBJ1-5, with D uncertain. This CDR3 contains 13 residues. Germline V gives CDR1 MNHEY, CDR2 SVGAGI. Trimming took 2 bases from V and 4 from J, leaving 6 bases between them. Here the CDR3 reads CASSYEVNQPQHF. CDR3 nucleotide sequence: TGTGCCAGCAGTTACGAGGTTAATCAGCCCCAGCATTTT.

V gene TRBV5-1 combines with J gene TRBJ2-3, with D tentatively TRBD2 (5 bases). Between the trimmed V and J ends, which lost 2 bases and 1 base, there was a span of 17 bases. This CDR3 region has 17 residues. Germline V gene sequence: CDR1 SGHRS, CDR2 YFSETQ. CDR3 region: CASSFGVRAGRTDTQYF. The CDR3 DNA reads TGCGCCAGCAGCTTCGGAGTGCGGGCAGGTCGCACAGATACGCAGTATTTT.

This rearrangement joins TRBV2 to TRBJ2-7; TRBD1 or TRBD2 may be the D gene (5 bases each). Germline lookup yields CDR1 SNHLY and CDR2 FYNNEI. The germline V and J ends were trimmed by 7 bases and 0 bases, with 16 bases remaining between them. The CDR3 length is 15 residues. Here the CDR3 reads CASKGDSAVSYEQYF. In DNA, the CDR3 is TGTGCCAGCAAAGGGGATAGCGCCGTCTCCTACGAGCAGTACTTC.

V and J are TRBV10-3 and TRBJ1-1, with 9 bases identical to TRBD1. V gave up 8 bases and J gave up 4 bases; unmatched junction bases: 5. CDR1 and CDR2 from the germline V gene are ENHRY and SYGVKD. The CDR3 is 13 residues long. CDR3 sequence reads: CAIGGQGTTEAFF. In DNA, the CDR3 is TGTGCCATCGGCGGACAGGGGACCACTGAAGCTTTCTTT.

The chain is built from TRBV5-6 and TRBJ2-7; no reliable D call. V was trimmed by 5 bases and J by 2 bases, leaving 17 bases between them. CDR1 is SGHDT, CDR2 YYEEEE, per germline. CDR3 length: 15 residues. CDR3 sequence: CASSPRVSRPYEQYF. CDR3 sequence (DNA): TGTGCCAGCAGTCCACGGGTCTCTCGCCCCTACGAGCAGTACTTC. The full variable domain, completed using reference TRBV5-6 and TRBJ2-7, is DAGVTQSPTHLIKTRGQQVTLRCSPKSGHDTVSWYQQALGQGPQFIFQYYEEEERQRGNFPDRFSGHQFPNYSSELNVNALLLGDSALYLCASSPRVSRPYEQYFGPGTRLTVT.

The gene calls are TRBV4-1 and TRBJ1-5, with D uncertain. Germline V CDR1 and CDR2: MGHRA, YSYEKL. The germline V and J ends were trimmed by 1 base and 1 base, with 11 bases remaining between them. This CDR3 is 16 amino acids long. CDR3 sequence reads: CASSQVRGPSNQPQHF. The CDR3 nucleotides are TGCGCCAGCAGCCAAGTAAGAGGGCCCAGCAATCAGCCCCAGCATTTT.

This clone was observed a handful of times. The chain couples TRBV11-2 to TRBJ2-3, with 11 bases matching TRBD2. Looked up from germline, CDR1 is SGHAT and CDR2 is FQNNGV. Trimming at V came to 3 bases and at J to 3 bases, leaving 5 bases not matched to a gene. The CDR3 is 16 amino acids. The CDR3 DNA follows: TGTGCCAGCAGCTTTAATAGCGGGAGGGAAACAGATACGCAGTATTTT. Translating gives CASSFNSGRETDTQYF.

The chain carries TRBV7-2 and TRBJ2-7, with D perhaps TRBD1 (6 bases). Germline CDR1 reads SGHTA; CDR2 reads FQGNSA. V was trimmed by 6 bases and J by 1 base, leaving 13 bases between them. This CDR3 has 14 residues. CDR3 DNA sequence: TGTGCCAGCAGTACTTGGACAGAATCCTACGAGCAGTACTTC. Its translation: CASSTWTESYEQYF.

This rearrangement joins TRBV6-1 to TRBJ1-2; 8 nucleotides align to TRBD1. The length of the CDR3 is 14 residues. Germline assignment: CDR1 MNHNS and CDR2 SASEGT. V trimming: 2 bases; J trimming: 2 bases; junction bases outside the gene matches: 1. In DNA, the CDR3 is TGTGCCAGCAGTGAACACAGGGGGAACTATGGCTACACCTTC. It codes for CASSEHRGNYGYTF.

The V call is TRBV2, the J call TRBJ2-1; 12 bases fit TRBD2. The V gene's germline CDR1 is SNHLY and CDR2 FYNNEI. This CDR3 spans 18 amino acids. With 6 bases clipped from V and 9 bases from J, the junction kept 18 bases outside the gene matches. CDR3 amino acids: CASSPLGGLAGGPVEQFF. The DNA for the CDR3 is TGTGCCAGCAGCCCCTTAGGGGGGCTAGCGGGAGGGCCGGTTGAGCAGTTCTTC.

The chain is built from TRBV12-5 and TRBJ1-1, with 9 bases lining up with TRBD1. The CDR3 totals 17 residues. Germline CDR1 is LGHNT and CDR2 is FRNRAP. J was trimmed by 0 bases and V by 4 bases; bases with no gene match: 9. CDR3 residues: CASGYGTGWGMNTEAFF. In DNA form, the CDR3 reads TGTGCTAGTGGTTACGGGACAGGGTGGGGCATGAACACTGAAGCTTTCTTT.